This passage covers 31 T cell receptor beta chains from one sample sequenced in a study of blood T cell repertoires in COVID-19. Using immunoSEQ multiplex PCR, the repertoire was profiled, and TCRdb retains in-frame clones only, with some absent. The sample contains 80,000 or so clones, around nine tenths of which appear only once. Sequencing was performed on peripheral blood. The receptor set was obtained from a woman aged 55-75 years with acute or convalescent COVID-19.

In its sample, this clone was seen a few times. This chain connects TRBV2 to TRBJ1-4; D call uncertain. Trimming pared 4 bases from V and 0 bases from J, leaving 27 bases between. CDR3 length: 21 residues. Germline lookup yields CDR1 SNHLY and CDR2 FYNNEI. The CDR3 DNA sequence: TGTGCCAGCAGTGCTTCCCATCCAAACAGTGCCCCTCAGACAACTAATGAAAAACTGTTTTTT. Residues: CASSASHPNSAPQTTNEKLFF.

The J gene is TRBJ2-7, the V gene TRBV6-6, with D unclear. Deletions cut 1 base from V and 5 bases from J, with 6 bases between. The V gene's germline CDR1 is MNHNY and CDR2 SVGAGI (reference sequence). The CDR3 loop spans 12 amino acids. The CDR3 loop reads CASSYLANEQYF. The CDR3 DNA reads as TGTGCCAGCAGTTACTTGGCAAACGAGCAGTACTTC.

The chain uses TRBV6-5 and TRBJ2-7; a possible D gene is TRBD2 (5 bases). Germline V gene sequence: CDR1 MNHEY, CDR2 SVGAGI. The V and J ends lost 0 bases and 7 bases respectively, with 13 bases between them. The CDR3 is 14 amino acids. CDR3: CASSYSGEVREQYF. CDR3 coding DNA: TGTGCCAGCAGTTACTCCGGGGAAGTAAGGGAGCAGTACTTC.

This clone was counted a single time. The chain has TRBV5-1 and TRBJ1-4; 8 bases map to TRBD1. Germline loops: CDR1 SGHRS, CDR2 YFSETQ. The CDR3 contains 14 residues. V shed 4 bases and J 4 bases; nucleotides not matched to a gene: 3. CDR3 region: CASSGGQVNEKLFF. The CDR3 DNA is TGCGCCAGCAGCGGGGGACAGGTTAATGAAAAACTGTTTTTT.

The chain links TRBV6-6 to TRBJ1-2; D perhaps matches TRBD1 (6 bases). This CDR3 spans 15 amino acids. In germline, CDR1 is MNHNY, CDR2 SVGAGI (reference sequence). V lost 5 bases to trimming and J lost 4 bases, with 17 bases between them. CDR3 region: CASSPRDKAFYGYTF. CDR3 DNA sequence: TGTGCCAGCAGTCCCCGGGACAAGGCCTTCTATGGCTACACCTTC.

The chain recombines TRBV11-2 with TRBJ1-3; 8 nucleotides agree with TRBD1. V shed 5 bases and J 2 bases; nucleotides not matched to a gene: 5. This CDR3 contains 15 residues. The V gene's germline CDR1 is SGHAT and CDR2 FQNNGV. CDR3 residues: CASSQTGVTGNTIYF. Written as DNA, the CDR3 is TGTGCCAGCAGCCAGACAGGGGTGACTGGAAACACCATATATTTT. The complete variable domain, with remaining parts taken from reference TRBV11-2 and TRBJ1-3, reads EAGVAQSPRYKIIEKRQSVAFWCNPISGHATLYWYQQILGQGPKLLIQFQNNGVVDDSQLPKDRFSAERLKGVDSTLKIQPAKLEDSAVYLCASSQTGVTGNTIYFGEGSWLTVV.

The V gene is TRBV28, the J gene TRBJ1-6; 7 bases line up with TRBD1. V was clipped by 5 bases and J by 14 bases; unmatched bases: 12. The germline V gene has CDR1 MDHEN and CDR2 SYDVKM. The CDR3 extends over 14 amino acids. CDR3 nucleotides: TGTGCCAGCAGTAGACAGGGAACTTCGGTGTCCCTCCACTTT. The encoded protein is CASSRQGTSVSLHF.

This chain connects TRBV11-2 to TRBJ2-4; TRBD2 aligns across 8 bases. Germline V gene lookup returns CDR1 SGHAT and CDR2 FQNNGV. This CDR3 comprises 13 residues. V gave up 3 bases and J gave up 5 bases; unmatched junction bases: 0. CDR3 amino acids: CASSFSGENIQYF. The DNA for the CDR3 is TGTGCCAGCAGCTTTAGCGGGGAAAACATTCAGTACTTC.

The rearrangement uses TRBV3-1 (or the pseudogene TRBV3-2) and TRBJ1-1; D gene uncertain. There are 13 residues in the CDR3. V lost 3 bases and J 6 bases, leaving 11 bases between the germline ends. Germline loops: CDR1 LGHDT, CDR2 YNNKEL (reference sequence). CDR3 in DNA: TGTGCCAGCAGCCATAACAGAGGGTCTGAAGCTTTCTTT. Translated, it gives CASSHNRGSEAFF.

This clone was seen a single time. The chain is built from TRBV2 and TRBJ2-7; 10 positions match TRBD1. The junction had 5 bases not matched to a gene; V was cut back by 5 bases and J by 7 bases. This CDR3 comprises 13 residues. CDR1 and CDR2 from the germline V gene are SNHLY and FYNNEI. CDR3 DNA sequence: TGTGCCAGCAGTACCGGGACAGGGGTGGAGCAGTACTTC. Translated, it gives CASSTGTGVEQYF.

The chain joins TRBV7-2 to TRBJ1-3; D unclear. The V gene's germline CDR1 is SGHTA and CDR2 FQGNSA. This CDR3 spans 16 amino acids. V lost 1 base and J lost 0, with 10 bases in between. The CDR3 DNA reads TGTGCCAGCAGCTTAGATAGAGGAGGCTCTGGAAACACCATATATTTT. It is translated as CASSLDRGGSGNTIYF.

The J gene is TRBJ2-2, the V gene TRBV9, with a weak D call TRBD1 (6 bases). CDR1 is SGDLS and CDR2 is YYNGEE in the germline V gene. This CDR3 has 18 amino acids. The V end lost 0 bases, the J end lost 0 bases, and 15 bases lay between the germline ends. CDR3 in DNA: TGTGCCAGCAGCGTAGTGGGGATTGGGGGCCCGAACACCGGGGAGCTGTTTTTT. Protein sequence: CASSVVGIGGPNTGELFF.

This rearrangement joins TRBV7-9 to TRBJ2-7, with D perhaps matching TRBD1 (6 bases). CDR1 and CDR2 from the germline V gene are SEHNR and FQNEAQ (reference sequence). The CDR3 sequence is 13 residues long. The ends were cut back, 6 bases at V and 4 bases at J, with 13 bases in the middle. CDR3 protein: CASRDRNTYEQYF. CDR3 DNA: TGTGCCAGCAGAGACAGGAACACTTACGAGCAGTACTTC. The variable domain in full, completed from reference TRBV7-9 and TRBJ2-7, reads DTGVSQNPRHKITKRGQNVTFRCDPISEHNRLYWYRQTLGQGPEFLTYFQNEAQLEKSRLLSDRFSAERPKGSFSTLEIQRTEQGDSAMYLCASRDRNTYEQYFGPGTRLTVT.

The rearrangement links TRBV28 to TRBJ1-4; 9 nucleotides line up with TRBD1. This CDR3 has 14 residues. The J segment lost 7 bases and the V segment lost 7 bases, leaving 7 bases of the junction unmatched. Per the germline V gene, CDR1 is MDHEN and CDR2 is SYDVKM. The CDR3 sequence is CASTTGGLGEKLFF. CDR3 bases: TGTGCCAGCACAACAGGGGGCTTGGGTGAAAAACTGTTTTTT. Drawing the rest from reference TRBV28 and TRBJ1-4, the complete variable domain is DVKVTQSSRYLVKRTGEKVFLECVQDMDHENMFWYRQDPGLGLRLIYFSYDVKMKEKGDIPEGYSVSREKKERFSLILESASTNQTSMYLCASTTGGLGEKLFFGSGTQLSVL.

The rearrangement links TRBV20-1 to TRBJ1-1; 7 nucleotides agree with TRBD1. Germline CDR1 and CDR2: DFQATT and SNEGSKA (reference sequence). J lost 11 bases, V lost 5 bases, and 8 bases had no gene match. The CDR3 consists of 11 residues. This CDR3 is CSARNRGYAFF. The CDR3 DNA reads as TGCAGTGCTCGGAACAGGGGATATGCTTTCTTT.

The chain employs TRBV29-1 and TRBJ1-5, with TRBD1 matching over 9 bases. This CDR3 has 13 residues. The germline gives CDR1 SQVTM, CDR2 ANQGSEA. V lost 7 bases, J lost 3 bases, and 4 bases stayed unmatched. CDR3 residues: CSARTGDNQPQHF. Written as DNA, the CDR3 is TGCAGCGCGAGGACAGGGGACAATCAGCCCCAGCATTTT.

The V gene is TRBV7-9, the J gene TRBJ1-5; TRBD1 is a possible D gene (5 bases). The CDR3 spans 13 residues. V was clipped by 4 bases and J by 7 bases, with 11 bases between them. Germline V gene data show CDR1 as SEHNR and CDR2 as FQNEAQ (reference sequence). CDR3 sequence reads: CASSSREGQPQHF. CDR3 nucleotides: TGTGCCAGCAGCTCCAGGGAAGGACAGCCCCAGCATTTT.

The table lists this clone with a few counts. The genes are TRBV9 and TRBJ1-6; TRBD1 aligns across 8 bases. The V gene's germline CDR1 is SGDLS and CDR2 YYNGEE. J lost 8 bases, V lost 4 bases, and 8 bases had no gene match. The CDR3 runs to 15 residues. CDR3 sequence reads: CASSTRGTGDSPLHF. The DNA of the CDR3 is TGTGCCAGCAGCACACGCGGGACAGGTGATTCACCCCTCCACTTT.

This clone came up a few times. In DNA form, the CDR3 reads TGTGCCAGCAGTCCTGGCACAGATACGCAGTATTTT. It is translated as CASSPGTDTQYF. The rearrangement links TRBV12-3 or TRBV12-4 to TRBJ2-3, with D hard to call. This CDR3 contains 12 residues. Trimming shortened V by 5 bases and J by 1 base, and 4 bases separated the two germline ends.

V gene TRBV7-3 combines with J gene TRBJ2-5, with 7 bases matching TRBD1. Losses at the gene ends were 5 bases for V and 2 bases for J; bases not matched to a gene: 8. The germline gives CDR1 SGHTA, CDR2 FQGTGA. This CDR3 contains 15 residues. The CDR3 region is CASSPTPGQQETQYF. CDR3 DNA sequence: TGTGCCAGCAGCCCTACACCGGGACAGCAAGAGACCCAGTACTTC.

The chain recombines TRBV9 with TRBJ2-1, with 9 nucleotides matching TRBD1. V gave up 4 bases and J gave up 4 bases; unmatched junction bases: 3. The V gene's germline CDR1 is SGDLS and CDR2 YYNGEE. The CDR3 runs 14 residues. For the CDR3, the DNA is TGTGCCAGCAGCCCGGGACAGGGATACAATGAGCAGTTCTTC. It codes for CASSPGQGYNEQFF.

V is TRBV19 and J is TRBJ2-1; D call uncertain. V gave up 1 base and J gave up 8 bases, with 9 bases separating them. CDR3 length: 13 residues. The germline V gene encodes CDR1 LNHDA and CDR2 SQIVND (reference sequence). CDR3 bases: TGTGCCAGTAGTATAGCCCAGCAGGATGAGCAGTTCTTC. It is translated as CASSIAQQDEQFF.

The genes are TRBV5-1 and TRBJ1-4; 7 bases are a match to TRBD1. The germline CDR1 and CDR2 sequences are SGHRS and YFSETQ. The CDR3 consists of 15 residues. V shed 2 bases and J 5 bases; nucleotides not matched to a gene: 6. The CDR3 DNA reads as TGCGCCAGCAGCTTCGGGGGACAGTACAATGAAAAACTGTTTTTT. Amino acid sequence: CASSFGGQYNEKLFF.

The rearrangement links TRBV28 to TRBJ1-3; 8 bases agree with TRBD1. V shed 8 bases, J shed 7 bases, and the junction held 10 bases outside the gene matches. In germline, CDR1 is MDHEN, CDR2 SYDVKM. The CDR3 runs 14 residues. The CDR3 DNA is TGTGCCAGCGGGGAACACAGGGGGTATAACACCATATATTTT. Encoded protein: CASGEHRGYNTIYF.

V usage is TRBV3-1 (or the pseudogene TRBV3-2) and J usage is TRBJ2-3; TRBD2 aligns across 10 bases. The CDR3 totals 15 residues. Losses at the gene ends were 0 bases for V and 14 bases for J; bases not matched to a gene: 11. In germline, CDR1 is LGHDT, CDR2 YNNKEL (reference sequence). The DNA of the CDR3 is TGTGCCAGCAGCCAAGAAGGTCCCCTAGCGGGGGATCGGTATTTT. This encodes CASSQEGPLAGDRYF.

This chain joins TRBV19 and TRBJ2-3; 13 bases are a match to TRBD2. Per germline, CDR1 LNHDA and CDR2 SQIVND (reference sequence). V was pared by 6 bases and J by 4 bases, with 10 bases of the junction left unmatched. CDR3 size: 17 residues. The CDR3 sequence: CASSRTSGGRGADTQYF. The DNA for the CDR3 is TGTGCCAGTAGCCGGACTAGCGGGGGCCGTGGGGCAGATACGCAGTATTTT.

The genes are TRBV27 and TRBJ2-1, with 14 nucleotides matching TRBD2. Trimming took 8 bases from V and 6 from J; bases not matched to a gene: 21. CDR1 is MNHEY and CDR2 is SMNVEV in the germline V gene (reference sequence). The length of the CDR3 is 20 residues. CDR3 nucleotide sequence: TGTGCCAGCGGCTTTACGAAGGGGACTAGCGGGAGCGGCTGGGTCAATGAGCAGTTCTTC. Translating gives CASGFTKGTSGSGWVNEQFF.

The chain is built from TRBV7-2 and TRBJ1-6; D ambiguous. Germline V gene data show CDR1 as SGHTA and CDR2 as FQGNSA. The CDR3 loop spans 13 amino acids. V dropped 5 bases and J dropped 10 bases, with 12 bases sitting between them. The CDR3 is CASSLEARSPLHF. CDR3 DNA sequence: TGTGCCAGCAGCCTAGAGGCGCGGTCACCCCTCCACTTT.

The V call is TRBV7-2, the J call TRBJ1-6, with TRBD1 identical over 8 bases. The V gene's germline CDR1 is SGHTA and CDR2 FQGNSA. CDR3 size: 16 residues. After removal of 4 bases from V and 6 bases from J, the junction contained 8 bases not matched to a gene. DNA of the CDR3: TGTGCCAGCAGCTCCCAAAGCACAGGGGGTAATTCACCCCTCCACTTT. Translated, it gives CASSSQSTGGNSPLHF.

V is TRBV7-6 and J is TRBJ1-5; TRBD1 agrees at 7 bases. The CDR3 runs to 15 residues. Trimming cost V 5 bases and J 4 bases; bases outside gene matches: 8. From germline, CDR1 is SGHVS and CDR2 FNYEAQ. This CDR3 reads CASSASQGGNQPQHF. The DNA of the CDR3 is TGTGCCAGCAGCGCTTCTCAGGGGGGAAATCAGCCCCAGCATTTT.

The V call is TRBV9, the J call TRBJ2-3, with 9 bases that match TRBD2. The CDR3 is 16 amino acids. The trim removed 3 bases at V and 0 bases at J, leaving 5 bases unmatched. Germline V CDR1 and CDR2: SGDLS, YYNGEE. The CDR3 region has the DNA TGTGCCAGCAGCGGGCTAGCGGGGTTTAGCACAGATACGCAGTATTTT. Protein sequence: CASSGLAGFSTDTQYF.